This TCR beta chain originates from a study of blood T cell repertoires in COVID-19. Study as a whole: The samples span acute and convalescent COVID-19 from the United States, Italy and Spain.

Only in-frame clones appear in the TCRdb table, and some are missing; sequencing was by immunoSEQ multiplex PCR. This table has over 65,000 clones, approximately 92% appearing once. The V end lost 1 base, the J end lost 4 bases, and 7 bases lay between the germline ends. CDR3 length equals 13 residues. Germline V gene lookup returns CDR1 MGHRA and CDR2 YSYEKL. The V and J genes are TRBV4-1 and TRBJ2-5; D is unresolved. The sequencing input was peripheral blood. The source is a woman aged 80 or older with acute or convalescent COVID-19. CDR3 amino acids: CASSQGQVETQYF. The CDR3 DNA follows: TGCGCCAGCAGCCAAGGGCAGGTAGAGACCCAGTACTTC.